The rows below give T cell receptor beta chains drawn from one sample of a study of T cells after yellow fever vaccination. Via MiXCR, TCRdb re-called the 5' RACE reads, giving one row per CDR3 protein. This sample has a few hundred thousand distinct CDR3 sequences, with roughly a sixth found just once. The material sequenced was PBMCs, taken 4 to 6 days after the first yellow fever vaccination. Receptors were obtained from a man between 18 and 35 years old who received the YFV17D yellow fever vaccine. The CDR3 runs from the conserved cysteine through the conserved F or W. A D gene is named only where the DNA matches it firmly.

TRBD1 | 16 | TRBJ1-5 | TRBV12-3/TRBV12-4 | CASSLSRDRGYQPQHF
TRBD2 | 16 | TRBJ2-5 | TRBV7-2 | CASSPGALAGEETQYF
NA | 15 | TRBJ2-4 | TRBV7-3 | CASSPEGAAKNIQYF
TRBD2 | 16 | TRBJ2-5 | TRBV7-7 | CASSLERGRGGETQYF
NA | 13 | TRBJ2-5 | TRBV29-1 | CSACQGRGETQYF
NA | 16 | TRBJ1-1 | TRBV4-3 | CASSQDSGTANTEAFF
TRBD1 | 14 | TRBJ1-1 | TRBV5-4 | CASSSRDRGKEAFF
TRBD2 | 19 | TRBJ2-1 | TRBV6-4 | CASSDVGLAGGYSYNEQFF
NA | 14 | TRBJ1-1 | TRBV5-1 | CASSWQRAGPEAFF
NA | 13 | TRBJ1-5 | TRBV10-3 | CATRNRADQPQHF
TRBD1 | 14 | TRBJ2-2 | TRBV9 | CASSVGTGGGELFF
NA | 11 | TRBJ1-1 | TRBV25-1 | CASSDPWEAFF
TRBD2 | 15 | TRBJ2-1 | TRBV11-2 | CASSSEAGGYNEQFF
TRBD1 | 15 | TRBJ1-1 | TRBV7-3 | CASSPGQGTGTEAFF
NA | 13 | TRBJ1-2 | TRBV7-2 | CASSLQGLRGYTF
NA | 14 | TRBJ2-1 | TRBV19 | CASKPLLSGNEQFF
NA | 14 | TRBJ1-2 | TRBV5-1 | CASSFGGIDYGYTF
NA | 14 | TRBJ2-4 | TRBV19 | CASTEGPAKNIQYF
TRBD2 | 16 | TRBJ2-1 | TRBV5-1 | CASSSPWAGGYNEQFF
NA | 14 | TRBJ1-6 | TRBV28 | CASSLPGGKSPLHF
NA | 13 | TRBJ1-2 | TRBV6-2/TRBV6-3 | CASTRGADYGYTF
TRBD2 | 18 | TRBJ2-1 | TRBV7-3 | CASSSLPTLAGPYNEQFF
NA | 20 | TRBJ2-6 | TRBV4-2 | CASSQIRRQDRLSGANVLTF
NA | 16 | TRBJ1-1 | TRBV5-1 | CASSLAGGGWNTEAFF
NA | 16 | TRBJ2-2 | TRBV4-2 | CASSRSPLAIAGELFF
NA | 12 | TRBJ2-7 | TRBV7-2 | CASSQGLVHPHF
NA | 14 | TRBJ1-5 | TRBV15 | CATSQRWGNQPQHF
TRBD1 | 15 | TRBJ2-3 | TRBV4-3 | CASSVTGAITDTQYF
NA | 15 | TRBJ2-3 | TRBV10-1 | CASSGKRGGTDTQYF
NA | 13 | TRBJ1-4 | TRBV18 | CASSPGPTEKLFF
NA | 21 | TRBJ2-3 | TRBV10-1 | CATQRETRGTPKTPSTDTQYF
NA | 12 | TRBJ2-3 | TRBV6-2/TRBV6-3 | CASSPPGDTQYF
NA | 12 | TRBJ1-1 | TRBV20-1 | CSATQRGTKAFF
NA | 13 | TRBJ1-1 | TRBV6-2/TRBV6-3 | CASSYQFGTEAFF
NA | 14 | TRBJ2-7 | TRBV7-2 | CASSLGGYSYEQYF
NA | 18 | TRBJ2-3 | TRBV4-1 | CASSQKTWWEYSTDTQYF
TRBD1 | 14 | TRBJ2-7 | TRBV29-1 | CSVEVGQGDYEQYF
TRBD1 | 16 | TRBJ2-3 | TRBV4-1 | CASSKTDRGFTDTQYF